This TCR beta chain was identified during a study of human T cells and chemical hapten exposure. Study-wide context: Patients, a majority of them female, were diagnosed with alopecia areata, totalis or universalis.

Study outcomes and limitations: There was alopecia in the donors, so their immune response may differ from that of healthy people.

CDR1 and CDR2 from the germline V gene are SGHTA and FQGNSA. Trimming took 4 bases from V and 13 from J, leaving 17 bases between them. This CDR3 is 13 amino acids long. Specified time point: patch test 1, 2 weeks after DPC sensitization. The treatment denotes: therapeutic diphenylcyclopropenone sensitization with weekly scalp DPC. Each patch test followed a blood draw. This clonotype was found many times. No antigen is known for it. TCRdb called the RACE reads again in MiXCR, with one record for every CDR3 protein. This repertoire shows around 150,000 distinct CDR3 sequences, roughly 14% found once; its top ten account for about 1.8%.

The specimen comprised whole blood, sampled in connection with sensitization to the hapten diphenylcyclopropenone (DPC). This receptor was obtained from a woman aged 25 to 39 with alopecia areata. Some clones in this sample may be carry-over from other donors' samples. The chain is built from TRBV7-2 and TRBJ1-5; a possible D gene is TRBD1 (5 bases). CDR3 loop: CASSSLVDKAQHF. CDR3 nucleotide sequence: TGTGCCAGCAGCTCCTTAGTGGACAAGGCTCAGCATTTT.